These 25 T cell receptor beta chains share one sample of origin, sequenced in a study of T cell responses to AZD1222 COVID-19 vaccine (TCRdb year 2021). The intended sense of this specimen's time point label: baseline before first vaccination. Preparation of the library involved the immunoSEQ multiplex PCR assay. The table was pulled from immuneACCESS by TCRdb, which kept in-frame rearrangements only. Such tables lose some clones; where checked, under half of the loss comes from unresolved V genes, and the rest has no known cause. The sample contains about 130,000 clones, 80% to 90% of them found a single time. More than 9% of the sample lies in the top ten. Sample: peripheral blood, taken on day 0 of AZD1222 vaccination. These receptors were collected from an adult in good health.

The rearrangement joins TRBV5-1 to TRBJ2-7; no firm D call. The CDR3 is made up of 14 amino acids. CDR1 SGHRS and CDR2 YFSETQ come from the germline V gene. V was cut by 0 bases and J by 3 bases, with 10 bases left in between. DNA of the CDR3: TGCGCCAGCAGCTTGGAACAGAATTTCTACGAGCAGTACTTC. This gives the protein CASSLEQNFYEQYF.

This clone was counted a single time. The gene calls are TRBV25-1 and TRBJ1-4, with a weak D call TRBD1 (5 bases). The germline V gene has CDR1 MGHDK and CDR2 SYGVNS. V lost 0 bases to trimming and J lost 6 bases, with 11 bases between them. The CDR3 contains 15 residues. CDR3 nucleotide sequence: TGTGCCAGCAGTGAATACAGGGACCTTTATGAAAAACTGTTTTTT. It specifies CASSEYRDLYEKLFF. The whole variable domain, filled in from reference TRBV25-1 and TRBJ1-4, reads EADIYQTPRYLVIGTGKKITLECSQTMGHDKMYWYQQDPGMELHLIHYSYGVNSTEKGDLSSESTVSRIRTEHFPLTLESARPSHTSQYLCASSEYRDLYEKLFFGSGTQLSVL.

The chain couples TRBV7-3 to TRBJ2-5; D call uncertain. V lost 5 bases, J lost 5 bases, and 12 bases lay in between. CDR1 and CDR2 (germline): SGHTA, FQGTGA. This CDR3 is built from 13 residues. For the CDR3, the DNA is TGTGCCAGCAGCACCGCGAATTGGGAGACCCAGTACTTC. Protein product: CASSTANWETQYF.

V gene TRBV4-2 combines with J gene TRBJ2-7, with 9 positions matching TRBD2. Trimming removed 5 bases from V and 6 bases from J; junction bases left unmatched: 11. Per the germline V gene, CDR1 is LGHNA and CDR2 is YNFKEQ. This CDR3 region has 15 residues. Written as DNA, the CDR3 is TGTGCCAGCAGCACCCAATCCGGGACTAGCCGCGAGCAGTACTTC. Its protein product is CASSTQSGTSREQYF.

The chain couples TRBV27 to TRBJ2-7; no clear D gene. Germline V gene sequence: CDR1 MNHEY, CDR2 SMNVEV (reference sequence). Trimming removed 5 bases at V and 1 base at J, with 9 bases between. The CDR3 has 13 residues. CDR3 nucleotides: TGTGCCAGCAGTCGGCAGGAGTCCTACGAGCAGTACTTC. This codes for CASSRQESYEQYF.

This clone occurred once. The V gene is TRBV5-1, the J gene TRBJ1-1, with unresolved D. Trimming shortened V by 4 bases and J by 1 base, and 8 bases separated the two germline ends. The germline CDR1 and CDR2 sequences are SGHRS and YFSETQ. The CDR3 has 13 amino acids. CDR3 DNA: TGCGCCAGCAGCAAGGACCCGAACACTGAAGCTTTCTTT. This gives the protein CASSKDPNTEAFF. Full variable domain (missing parts from reference TRBV5-1 and TRBJ1-1): KAGVTQTPRYLIKTRGQQVTLSCSPISGHRSVSWYQQTPGQGLQFLFEYFSETQRNKGNFPGRFSGRQFSNSRSEMNVSTLELGDSALYLCASSKDPNTEAFFGQGTRLTVV.

This rearrangement joins TRBV19 to TRBJ1-1; TRBD1 might be the D (5 bases). V was pared by 7 bases and J by 5 bases, with 26 bases between. This CDR3 is 17 amino acids long. Germline V lookup: CDR1 LNHDA, CDR2 SQIVND (reference sequence). As DNA, the CDR3 is TGTGCCAGTACATTCGAACCGGGAAGGGGTTTTTGGACTGAAGCTTTCTTT. It translates to CASTFEPGRGFWTEAFF.

The chain links TRBV6-1 to TRBJ1-1; possible D gene TRBD1, 5 bases. This CDR3 has 15 amino acids. V lost 2 bases, J lost 0 bases, and 10 bases lay in between. Germline V gives CDR1 MNHNS, CDR2 SASEGT. CDR3 DNA: TGTGCCAGCAGTGAAATCCCAGGGATGAACACTGAAGCTTTCTTT. Residues: CASSEIPGMNTEAFF.

The rearrangement links TRBV12-3 or TRBV12-4 to TRBJ1-1; D not certain. The length of the CDR3 is 13 residues. Trimming pared 3 bases from V and 4 bases from J, leaving 9 bases between. CDR3 in DNA: TGTGCCAGCAGTTTTTTCGGCAGCACTGAAGCTTTCTTT. It is translated as CASSFFGSTEAFF.

The chain uses TRBV7-6 and TRBJ2-1; 7 bases match TRBD1. CDR1 is SGHVS and CDR2 is FNYEAQ in the germline V gene. The ends lost 1 base at V and 4 bases at J; junction bases unmatched: 4. This CDR3 contains 15 residues. The DNA for the CDR3 is TGTGCCAGCAGCTTAGGCCGGGACAGATACAATGAGCAGTTCTTC. This sequence encodes CASSLGRDRYNEQFF.

This clone has at least ten counts. This chain uses TRBV7-2 with TRBJ1-6, with D perhaps matching TRBD1 (5 bases). The V gene lost 5 bases and the J gene lost 3 bases, with 14 bases spanning the gap. This CDR3 is 16 amino acids long. CDR1 and CDR2 from the germline V gene are SGHTA and FQGNSA. The CDR3 sequence: CASSLSGGIYNSPLHF. The CDR3 bases are TGTGCCAGCAGCCTCAGCGGGGGGATCTATAATTCACCCCTCCACTTT.

In the case of this clone: Other DNA sequences in the sample encode the same CDR3. For the CDR3, the DNA is TGTGCCAGTTCGGGGACGGGCAATCAGCCCCAGCATTTT. It yields the protein CASSGTGNQPQHF. The chain carries TRBV12-3 or TRBV12-4 and TRBJ1-5, with D possibly matching TRBD1 (5 bases). Trimming removed 9 bases from V and 2 bases from J, with 11 bases in between. This CDR3 region has 13 residues.

V usage is TRBV2 and J usage is TRBJ1-5; 8 bases fit TRBD1. J lost 1 base, V lost 5 bases, and 4 bases had no gene match. CDR3 length: 15 amino acids. Germline loops: CDR1 SNHLY, CDR2 FYNNEI. CDR3 DNA: TGTGCCAGCAGTCTCCGACAGGGGAGCAATCAGCCCCAGCATTTT. Amino acid sequence: CASSLRQGSNQPQHF.

CDR3 residues: CASSVERTDTQYF. CDR3 DNA sequence: TGTGCCAGCAGCGTAGAACGTACAGATACGCAGTATTTT. The V call is TRBV9, the J call TRBJ2-3; unclear D gene. Germline V lookup: CDR1 SGDLS, CDR2 YYNGEE. V shed 0 bases and J shed 3 bases, with 5 bases lying between them. The CDR3 loop spans 13 amino acids.

The chain carries TRBV15 and TRBJ2-5; maybe TRBD1 (6 bases). The CDR3 loop spans 14 amino acids. V was shortened by 4 bases and J by 1 base, with 10 bases between the two germline ends. Germline CDR1 is LNHNV and CDR2 is YYDKDF (reference sequence). In DNA form, the CDR3 reads TGTGCCACCAGCATCAACAGGGCCCAAGAGACCCAGTACTTC. Residues: CATSINRAQETQYF.

In the case of this clone: The junction and the germline gene differ at one end; a read error may be behind it. CDR3 loop: CASSLGPNSKQFF. In nucleotides, the CDR3 is TGTGCCAGCAGCCTAGGTCCAAACTCCAAGCAGTTCTTC. The chain recombines TRBV13 with TRBJ2-1; no definite D call. Per the germline V gene, CDR1 is PRHDT and CDR2 is FYEKMQ (reference sequence). The CDR3 is 13 amino acids. Full variable domain (rest looked up from reference TRBV13 and TRBJ2-1): AAGVIQSPRHLIKEKRETATLKCYPIPRHDTVYWYQQGPGQDPQFLISFYEKMQSDKGSIPDRFSAQQFSDYHSELNMSSLELGDSALYFCASSLGPNSKQFFGPGTRLTVL.

The chain couples TRBV5-1 to TRBJ2-2; D is possibly TRBD1 (5 bases). The germline V gene encodes CDR1 SGHRS and CDR2 YFSETQ. V was shortened by 4 bases and J by 2 bases, with 6 bases between the two germline ends. CDR3 length equals 13 residues. Here the CDR3 reads CASSRTNTGELFF. In nucleotides, the CDR3 is TGCGCCAGCAGCCGGACAAACACCGGGGAGCTGTTTTTT.

CDR3 residues: CASSLTSGSYEQYF. CDR3 bases: TGTGCCAGCAGCCTGACTAGCGGATCCTACGAGCAGTACTTC. This sequence joins TRBV7-9 and TRBJ2-7, with 9 bases fitting TRBD2. Trimming took 5 bases from V and 1 from J; bases not matched to a gene: 3. Germline loops: CDR1 SEHNR, CDR2 FQNEAQ (reference sequence). CDR3 length: 14 amino acids.

This clone appeared once. The chain joins TRBV28 to TRBJ2-7, with 9 nucleotides matching TRBD1. CDR1 is MDHEN and CDR2 is SYDVKM in the germline V gene. The CDR3 extends over 17 amino acids. V shed 4 bases and J 2 bases; nucleotides not matched to a gene: 12. CDR3 residues: CASSSVPGTGWTYEQYF. The CDR3 DNA follows: TGTGCCAGCAGTTCAGTCCCCGGGACAGGGTGGACCTACGAGCAGTACTTC.

The chain has TRBV9 and TRBJ2-1, with 8 bases identical to TRBD2. Per the germline V gene, CDR1 is SGDLS and CDR2 is YYNGEE. The CDR3 has 15 amino acids. The J segment lost 5 bases and the V segment lost 0 bases, leaving 4 bases of the junction unmatched. The DNA of the CDR3 is TGTGCCAGCAGCGTAGGTCCGGGGGGGAACAATGAGCAGTTCTTC. Its protein product is CASSVGPGGNNEQFF.

The V gene is TRBV3-1 (or the pseudogene TRBV3-2), the J gene TRBJ2-2; D is perhaps TRBD1 (6 bases). V was pared by 2 bases and J by 6 bases, with 7 bases between. The CDR3 runs 13 residues. Germline V gene lookup returns CDR1 LGHDT and CDR2 YNNKEL (reference sequence). Here the CDR3 reads CASSQSGAGELFF. CDR3 nucleotides: TGTGCCAGCAGCCAATCAGGGGCCGGGGAGCTGTTTTTT.

This chain joins TRBV4-1 and TRBJ1-3; D is ambiguous. This CDR3 is 17 amino acids long. Germline lookup yields CDR1 MGHRA and CDR2 YSYEKL. Deletions cut 0 bases from V and 0 bases from J, with 12 bases between. The CDR3 sequence: CASSQDSTEGSGNTIYF. In DNA form, the CDR3 reads TGCGCCAGCAGCCAAGATTCAACAGAGGGCTCTGGAAACACCATATATTTT.

The rearrangement uses TRBV29-1 and TRBJ1-1; 7 nucleotides line up with TRBD1. The CDR3 runs 14 residues. The germline CDR1 and CDR2 sequences are SQVTM and ANQGSEA. V shed 3 bases and J 1 base; nucleotides not matched to a gene: 5. The CDR3, as DNA: TGCAGCGTTGAGGGGACAGCAACGAACACTGAAGCTTTCTTT. Translation gives CSVEGTATNTEAFF.

The table lists this clone with a count of one. This rearrangement joins TRBV14 to TRBJ1-2; 7 nucleotides line up with TRBD1. This CDR3 is built from 14 residues. With V trimmed by 0 bases and J by 5 bases, 3 bases remained unmatched. In germline, CDR1 is SGHDN, CDR2 FVKESK. The CDR3 bases are TGTGCCAGCAGCCAAGATGGGACAGCATATGGCTACACCTTC. Protein sequence: CASSQDGTAYGYTF.

V and J are TRBV7-2 and TRBJ2-4; 8 positions agree with TRBD2. V lost 7 bases to trimming and J lost 3 bases; unmatched junction nucleotides: 8. CDR3 length equals 15 residues. Germline CDR1 and CDR2: SGHTA and FQGNSA. CDR3 residues: CASTLGTRGKNIQYF. CDR3 DNA: TGTGCCAGCACCTTGGGGACTAGAGGCAAAAACATTCAGTACTTC. Full variable domain (missing parts from reference TRBV7-2 and TRBJ2-4): GAGVSQSPSNKVTEKGKDVELRCDPISGHTALYWYRQSLGQGLEFLIYFQGNSAPDKSGLPSDRFSAERTGGSVSTLTIQRTQQEDSAVYLCASTLGTRGKNIQYFGAGTRLSVL.